These 30 T cell receptor beta chains were all obtained from the same sample, sequenced in a study of T cell repertoires in cytomegalovirus infection. Each CDR3 protein is one row after TCRdb ran MiXCR on the reads. The sample lists roughly 100,000 distinct CDR3 sequences; 16% were seen once. Sequenced input: PBMCs. The receptor source for this set is a human donor in good health (CMV status not recorded). Some clones in this sample may be carry-over from other donors' samples.

This clonotype has at least ten counts. The chain has TRBV10-3 and TRBJ2-3; maybe TRBD2 (5 bases). This CDR3 contains 14 residues. Germline values: CDR1 ENHRY, CDR2 SYGVKD. The germline V and J ends were trimmed by 2 bases and 8 bases, with 14 bases remaining between them. The chain's CDR3 is CAISEPRGAGTQYF. Here the CDR3 DNA reads TGTGCCATCAGTGAGCCTCGGGGAGCCGGTACGCAGTATTTT.

The rearrangement joins TRBV6-2 or TRBV6-3 to TRBJ1-4; 7 nucleotides align to TRBD1. This CDR3 spans 14 amino acids. In germline, CDR1 is MNHEY, CDR2 SVGEGT. V lost 8 bases to trimming and J lost 8 bases; unmatched junction nucleotides: 11. The CDR3, as DNA: TGTGCCAGCGTCAGGGCGGGACAGCCCGAAAAACTGTTTTTT. As protein: CASVRAGQPEKLFF.

The chain recombines TRBV11-2 with TRBJ2-4, with 8 nucleotides matching TRBD2. V gave up 1 base and J gave up 3 bases; unmatched junction bases: 2. CDR3 length: 15 residues. Germline-derived CDR1 and CDR2 are SGHAT and FQNNGV. CDR3: CASSLAGGVKNIQYF. In nucleotides, the CDR3 is TGTGCCAGCAGCTTAGCGGGGGGGGTCAAAAACATTCAGTACTTC.

This clonotype was counted many times. This chain's CDR3 is CASTHSYGNQPQHF. The CDR3, as DNA: TGTGCCAGTACCCATTCATACGGCAATCAGCCCCAGCATTTT. The chain carries TRBV19 and TRBJ1-5; D is ambiguous. The CDR3 sequence is 14 residues long. The V gene lost 7 bases and the J gene lost 2 bases, with 12 bases spanning the gap. Per germline, CDR1 LNHDA and CDR2 SQIVND (reference sequence).

The chain employs TRBV5-4 and TRBJ2-2; 8 bases align to TRBD2. V was clipped by 3 bases and J by 1 base; unmatched bases: 2. This CDR3 comprises 15 residues. Germline V lookup: CDR1 SGHNT, CDR2 YYREEE (reference sequence). CDR3 region: CASSSGGVNTGELFF. Written as DNA, the CDR3 is TGTGCCAGCAGCTCCGGGGGGGTGAACACCGGGGAGCTGTTTTTT.

This clonotype occurred a few times. The chain carries TRBV7-9 and TRBJ2-5, with no clear D. The length of the CDR3 is 13 residues. Trimming removed 7 bases from V and 5 bases from J, with 14 bases in between. Germline V gives CDR1 SEHNR, CDR2 FQNEAQ (reference sequence). CDR3 sequence: CASTKPSPETQYF. CDR3 coding DNA: TGTGCCAGCACGAAACCAAGCCCCGAGACCCAGTACTTC. Looking up the rest from reference TRBV7-9 and TRBJ2-5 gives the full variable domain: DTGVSQNPRHKITKRGQNVTFRCDPISEHNRLYWYRQTLGQGPEFLTYFQNEAQLEKSRLLSDRFSAERPKGSFSTLEIQRTEQGDSAMYLCASTKPSPETQYFGPGTRLLVL.

The chain links TRBV12-5 to TRBJ2-5; TRBD2 might be the D (5 bases). The germline V and J ends were trimmed by 0 bases and 7 bases, with 15 bases remaining between them. The CDR3 contains 15 residues. Germline V lookup: CDR1 LGHNT, CDR2 FRNRAP. CDR3 sequence: CASGLVSPPRGTQYF. Written as DNA, the CDR3 is TGTGCTAGTGGTTTGGTAAGCCCCCCCCGGGGGACCCAGTACTTC.

A few counts support this clonotype. V gene TRBV6-1 combines with J gene TRBJ2-7, with 7 bases identical to TRBD1. In germline, CDR1 is MNHNS, CDR2 SASEGT. V was pared by 5 bases and J by 2 bases, with 12 bases of the junction left unmatched. The CDR3 is 16 amino acids. The CDR3 DNA is TGTGCCAGCAGTTGGGGCGCAGGGGGTAACCCCTACGAGCAGTACTTC. Translation: CASSWGAGGNPYEQYF.

This rearrangement joins TRBV5-6 to TRBJ2-2; D could derive from TRBD1 or TRBD2 (5 bases each). CDR1 SGHDT and CDR2 YYEEEE come from the germline V gene. This CDR3 is 13 amino acids long. The ends were cut back, 8 bases at V and 6 bases at J, with 14 bases in the middle. The CDR3 DNA follows: TGTGCCAGTATGAATGGGGGAGCCGGGGAGCTGTTTTTT. Residues: CASMNGGAGELFF.

This clonotype has ten or more counts. The CDR3 coding sequence is TGTGCCAGCAGCCAAGATTACGACAGTGAAGAAAAACTGTTTTTT. This gives the protein CASSQDYDSEEKLFF. The chain combines TRBV4-2 with TRBJ1-4; a possible D gene is TRBD1 (5 bases). With 0 bases removed from V and 8 bases from J, the gap between germline ends came to 13 bases. The CDR3 is 15 residues long. Germline lookup yields CDR1 LGHNA and CDR2 YNFKEQ.

This rearrangement joins TRBV7-8 to TRBJ2-1, with 9 bases identical to TRBD1. From germline, CDR1 is SGHVS and CDR2 FQNEAQ. The CDR3 is 18 residues long. V shed 4 bases, J shed 2 bases, and the junction held 12 bases outside the gene matches. The CDR3 region is CASSSQDRGQGAYNEQFF. Written as DNA, the CDR3 is TGTGCCAGCAGCTCCCAGGATAGGGGACAGGGTGCCTACAATGAGCAGTTCTTC.

In the case of this clonotype: A much larger clonotype is one base distant, so this may be a read error. The genes are TRBV7-2 and TRBJ2-5, with D perhaps matching TRBD1 or TRBD2 (6 bases each). The CDR3 is 14 residues long. Germline CDR1 SGHTA, CDR2 FQGNSA. Here the CDR3 DNA reads TGTGCCAGCAGCCCTGGGGGGCCGCGAGAGACCCAGAACTTC. It encodes CASSPGGPRETQNF.

This clonotype was seen a few times. The CDR3 sequence: CSVEKGQGWNRRRHEQFF. CDR3 nucleotides: TGCAGCGTTGAAAAAGGGCAAGGGTGGAACAGGAGGAGGCATGAGCAGTTCTTC. This chain joins TRBV29-1 and TRBJ2-1; D assignment may be TRBD1 or TRBD2 (5 bases each). Germline CDR1 SQVTM, CDR2 ANQGSEA. The ends were cut back, 2 bases at V and 8 bases at J, with 28 bases in the middle. The CDR3 is 18 amino acids.

In this sample, this clonotype turned up a few times. The chain links TRBV4-3 to TRBJ2-5; the match to TRBD1 covers 8 bases. J gave up 4 bases and V 0 bases, and 7 bases lay outside the gene matches. Germline CDR1 reads LGHNA; CDR2 reads YSLEER. CDR3 length equals 16 residues. CDR3 in amino acids: CASSQDYGQGRETQYF. In DNA form, the CDR3 reads TGCGCCAGCAGCCAAGACTACGGACAGGGTCGAGAGACCCAGTACTTC.

V is TRBV15 and J is TRBJ1-1; D not resolved. V shed 3 bases and J shed 2 bases, with 7 bases lying between them. This CDR3 is built from 13 residues. Germline CDR1 and CDR2: LNHNV and YYDKDF (reference sequence). CDR3 protein: CATSRVPNTEAFF. Here the CDR3 DNA reads TGTGCCACCAGCAGGGTCCCCAACACTGAAGCTTTCTTT.

The sample holds many counts of this clonotype. CDR3: CASSHRQDFNEKLFF. CDR3 in DNA: TGCGCCAGCAGCCATCGACAGGACTTTAATGAAAAACTGTTTTTT. The V call is TRBV4-3, the J call TRBJ1-4, with D possibly being TRBD1 (6 bases). V lost 3 bases to trimming and J lost 4 bases, with 12 bases between them. This CDR3 has 15 residues. The germline V gene has CDR1 LGHNA and CDR2 YSLEER.

CDR3 sequence: CATSRDRGQKLFF. Written as DNA, the CDR3 is TGTGCCACCAGCAGAGATAGAGGACAAAAACTGTTTTTT. V is TRBV15 and J is TRBJ1-4; no definite D call. V lost 0 bases and J lost 9, with 8 bases in between. The CDR3 is made up of 13 amino acids. CDR1 LNHNV and CDR2 YYDKDF come from the germline V gene (reference sequence).

This clonotype was detected only a few times. The rearrangement uses TRBV28 and TRBJ2-7; 8 bases fit TRBD1. The CDR3 has 13 residues. Germline CDR1 is MDHEN and CDR2 is SYDVKM. V was pared by 6 bases and J by 2 bases, with 3 bases of the junction left unmatched. The CDR3 region is CASSRGPTYEQYF. In nucleotides, the CDR3 is TGTGCCAGCAGCAGGGGGCCCACCTACGAGCAGTACTTC. The whole variable domain, remainder taken from reference TRBV28 and TRBJ2-7, is DVKVTQSSRYLVKRTGEKVFLECVQDMDHENMFWYRQDPGLGLRLIYFSYDVKMKEKGDIPEGYSVSREKKERFSLILESASTNQTSMYLCASSRGPTYEQYFGPGTRLTVT.

This clonotype was counted ten times or more. V usage is TRBV2 and J usage is TRBJ2-6; the D gene could be TRBD1 or TRBD2 (5 bases each). This CDR3 has 18 amino acids. CDR1 is SNHLY, CDR2 FYNNEI, per germline. Trimming left V 5 bases short and J 0 bases short, with 17 bases between. CDR3 protein: CASSQTGTLSSGANVLTF. DNA for the CDR3: TGTGCCAGCAGTCAAACCGGGACGTTGAGCTCTGGGGCCAACGTCCTGACTTTC.

This clonotype was counted many times. This sequence joins TRBV7-9 and TRBJ1-1; no clear D. This CDR3 has 12 amino acids. V was cut by 5 bases and J by 11 bases, with 15 bases left in between. The germline V gene encodes CDR1 SEHNR and CDR2 FQNEAQ (reference sequence). The CDR3 bases are TGTGCCAGCAGCGACCTGTCCCTCGGGGCTTTCTTT. Amino acid sequence: CASSDLSLGAFF.

The rearrangement joins TRBV28 to TRBJ1-6; weak D call: TRBD1 (5 bases). Germline CDR1 is MDHEN and CDR2 is SYDVKM. The CDR3 is 14 residues long. V lost 6 bases and J 7 bases, leaving 13 bases between the germline ends. This chain's CDR3 is CASSSGPFNSPLHF. Written as DNA, the CDR3 is TGTGCCAGCAGCTCGGGACCGTTCAATTCACCCCTCCACTTT.

This clonotype was detected only a few times. The chain uses TRBV20-1 and TRBJ1-6; D is possibly TRBD1 (5 bases). Per the germline V gene, CDR1 is DFQATT and CDR2 is SNEGSKA (reference sequence). Trimming removed 6 bases from V and 6 bases from J, with 18 bases in between. The CDR3 contains 15 residues. The CDR3, as DNA: TGCAGTGCCCGGGTGGGGCTAGCCCTTAATTCACCCCTCCACTTT. Translated, it gives CSARVGLALNSPLHF.

This clonotype came up many times. This rearrangement joins TRBV7-3 to TRBJ1-1; a weak D match, TRBD1 (6 bases). This CDR3 spans 16 amino acids. Per the germline V gene, CDR1 is SGHTA and CDR2 is FQGTGA. V lost 0 bases to trimming and J lost 5 bases, with 16 bases between them. CDR3 region: CASSLTGRGPRTEAFF. In DNA, the CDR3 is TGTGCCAGCAGCTTAACGGGACGGGGGCCTAGGACTGAAGCTTTCTTT.

The chain combines TRBV5-1 with TRBJ1-1; D uncertain. V dropped 5 bases and J dropped 0 bases, with 17 bases sitting between them. Looked up from germline, CDR1 is SGHRS and CDR2 is YFSETQ. The CDR3 has 16 amino acids. The CDR3 DNA reads as TGCGCCAGCAGTCAAAACGGATTTCAGCTGAACACTGAAGCTTTCTTT. Translating gives CASSQNGFQLNTEAFF. Full variable domain (rest looked up from reference TRBV5-1 and TRBJ1-1): KAGVTQTPRYLIKTRGQQVTLSCSPISGHRSVSWYQQTPGQGLQFLFEYFSETQRNKGNFPGRFSGRQFSNSRSEMNVSTLELGDSALYLCASSQNGFQLNTEAFFGQGTRLTVV.

This clonotype was recorded many times. This chain links TRBV7-3 with TRBJ2-7; 11 bases align to TRBD2. Trimming at V came to 5 bases and at J to 0 bases, leaving 3 bases not matched to a gene. This CDR3 is built from 15 residues. CDR1 SGHTA and CDR2 FQGTGA come from the germline V gene. The CDR3: CASSRGTSGSYEQYF. CDR3 DNA: TGTGCCAGCAGCCGCGGGACTAGCGGCTCCTACGAGCAGTACTTC.

The gene calls are TRBV29-1 and TRBJ1-2; D may be TRBD1 (5 bases). CDR3 size: 13 residues. V lost 6 bases and J 4 bases, leaving 15 bases between the germline ends. Germline-derived CDR1 and CDR2 are SQVTM and ANQGSEA. CDR3: CSVRDSYSYGYTF. DNA of the CDR3: TGCAGCGTCAGAGACAGCTATTCCTATGGCTACACCTTC.

The chain combines TRBV12-3 or TRBV12-4 with TRBJ2-5; either TRBD1 or TRBD2 may fit D (5 bases each). CDR3 length equals 17 residues. Trimming cost V 5 bases and J 0 bases, with 19 bases left between them. The CDR3 sequence is CASSTLGTARDQETQYF. The DNA of the CDR3 is TGTGCCAGCAGTACCCTCGGGACGGCGAGGGACCAAGAGACCCAGTACTTC.

This clonotype was detected only a few times. J is TRBJ1-3 and V is TRBV20-1; the D gene is possibly TRBD1 (5 bases). The CDR3 sequence is 14 residues long. The V end lost 3 bases, the J end lost 0 bases, and 9 bases lay between the germline ends. Germline lookup yields CDR1 DFQATT and CDR2 SNEGSKA (reference sequence). As DNA, the CDR3 is TGCAGTGCTAGGTTGGGGGACTCTGGAAACACCATATATTTT. Translation gives CSARLGDSGNTIYF.

The genes are TRBV7-9 and TRBJ2-1; D is uncertain. Germline V gene sequence: CDR1 SEHNR, CDR2 FQNEAQ (reference sequence). The CDR3 runs 12 residues. Trimming shortened V by 4 bases and J by 7 bases, and 8 bases separated the two germline ends. The chain's CDR3 is CASSSTSNEQFF. For the CDR3, the DNA is TGTGCCAGCAGCTCCACTTCTAATGAGCAGTTCTTC.

This clonotype was detected ten times or more. The rearrangement joins TRBV10-3 to TRBJ2-1; 7 bases agree with TRBD1. Germline CDR1 reads ENHRY; CDR2 reads SYGVKD. The CDR3 is 14 amino acids. The junction had 6 bases not matched to a gene; V was cut back by 4 bases and J by 6 bases. The CDR3 region is CAISAGTESNEQFF. CDR3 sequence (DNA): TGTGCCATCAGTGCAGGGACAGAAAGCAATGAGCAGTTCTTC.